These 7 T cell receptor beta chains came from one sample sequenced in a study of blood T cell repertoires in COVID-19 (dated by TCRdb to the early 2020s). The library was obtained by the immunoSEQ multiplex PCR assay. TCRdb limited this immuneACCESS table to in-frame rearrangements with V and J called. A share of clones is missing; checked studies link under half to unresolved V genes, and the rest is unexplained. The sample table holds about 150,000 clones, of which approximately 90% were seen once. About an eighth of the sample is held by the ten biggest clonotypes. Sequencing was performed on peripheral blood. The source of these receptors is a man younger than 35 with COVID-19, enrolled during active disease.

The rearrangement joins TRBV6-5 to TRBJ2-7; TRBD1 aligns across 8 bases. J was trimmed by 7 bases and V by 5 bases; bases with no gene match: 4. The CDR3 loop spans 12 amino acids. From germline, CDR1 is MNHEY and CDR2 SVGAGI. CDR3 sequence (DNA): TGTGCCAGCAGTCGAACAGGGGGAGAGCAGTACTTC. Protein: CASSRTGGEQYF.

V and J are TRBV27 and TRBJ2-3, with a weak D call TRBD1 (6 bases). CDR3 size: 16 residues. Trimming stripped 4 bases from V and 2 bases from J, with 16 bases between. CDR1 and CDR2 (germline): MNHEY, SMNVEV (reference sequence). CDR3 sequence (DNA): TGTGCCAGCAGTTCGCGACAGGAACCACCCACAGATACGCAGTATTTT. The encoded protein is CASSSRQEPPTDTQYF.

CDR3 protein: CAWSVKLAGGPEQFF. In DNA, the CDR3 is TGTGCCTGGAGTGTAAAACTAGCGGGAGGGCCGGAGCAGTTCTTC. The chain links TRBV30 to TRBJ2-1; TRBD2 aligns across 13 bases. The CDR3 has 15 amino acids. Trimming removed 0 bases from V and 10 bases from J; junction bases left unmatched: 6. Per the germline V gene, CDR1 is GTSNPN and CDR2 is SVGIG (reference sequence).

V usage is TRBV5-4 and J usage is TRBJ2-5; 8 nucleotides match TRBD1. The CDR3 spans 14 residues. Trimming took 0 bases from V and 2 from J; bases not matched to a gene: 0. Germline V lookup: CDR1 SGHNT, CDR2 YYREEE (reference sequence). CDR3 DNA: TGTGCCAGCAGCTTGGACAGGGGGCAAGAGACCCAGTACTTC. Amino acids: CASSLDRGQETQYF.

The chain couples TRBV28 to TRBJ2-7, with 9 positions matching TRBD1. The length of the CDR3 is 15 residues. Looked up from germline, CDR1 is MDHEN and CDR2 is SYDVKM. Trimming cost V 5 bases and J 2 bases; bases outside gene matches: 7. This CDR3 reads CASSPRDRVPYEQYF. CDR3 nucleotides: TGTGCCAGCAGTCCCCGGGACAGGGTCCCCTACGAGCAGTACTTC.

This clone was observed a single time. This chain links TRBV6-4 with TRBJ2-2; tentatively, D is TRBD2 (7 bases). The germline V gene has CDR1 MRHNA and CDR2 SNTAGT. The CDR3 sequence is 15 residues long. Between the trimmed V and J ends, which lost 7 bases and 1 base, there was a span of 13 bases. The CDR3 nucleotides read TGTGCCAGCACCGGGGAGGGGGAGAACACCGGGGAGCTGTTTTTT. This sequence encodes CASTGEGENTGELFF.

The chain recombines TRBV10-3 with TRBJ2-7; TRBD1 aligns across 11 bases. The CDR3 totals 14 residues. Losses at the gene ends were 6 bases for V and 4 bases for J; bases not matched to a gene: 5. Germline lookup yields CDR1 ENHRY and CDR2 SYGVKD. The CDR3 region has the DNA TGTGCCATCAGGGGGACAGGGGGGTGGTACGAGCAGTACTTC. Translated: CAIRGTGGWYEQYF.